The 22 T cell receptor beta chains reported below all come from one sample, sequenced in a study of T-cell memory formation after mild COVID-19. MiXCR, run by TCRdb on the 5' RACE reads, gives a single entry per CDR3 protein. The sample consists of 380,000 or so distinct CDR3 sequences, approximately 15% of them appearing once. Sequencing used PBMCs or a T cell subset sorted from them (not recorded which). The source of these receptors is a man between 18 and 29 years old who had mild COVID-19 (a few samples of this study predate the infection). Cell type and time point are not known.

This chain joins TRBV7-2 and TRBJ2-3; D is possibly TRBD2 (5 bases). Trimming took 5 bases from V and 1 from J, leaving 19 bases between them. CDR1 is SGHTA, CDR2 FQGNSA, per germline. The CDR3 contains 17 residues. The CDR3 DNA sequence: TGTGCCAGCAGCCCGCCGGGAAAAGAATTCGGCACAGATACGCAGTATTTT. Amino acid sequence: CASSPPGKEFGTDTQYF.

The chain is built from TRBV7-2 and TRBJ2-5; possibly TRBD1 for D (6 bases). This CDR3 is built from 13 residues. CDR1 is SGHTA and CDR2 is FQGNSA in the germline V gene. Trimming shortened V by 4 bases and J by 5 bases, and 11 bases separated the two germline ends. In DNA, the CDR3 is TGTGCCAGCAGCTGGCAGGGGTTTGAGACCCAGTACTTC. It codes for CASSWQGFETQYF.

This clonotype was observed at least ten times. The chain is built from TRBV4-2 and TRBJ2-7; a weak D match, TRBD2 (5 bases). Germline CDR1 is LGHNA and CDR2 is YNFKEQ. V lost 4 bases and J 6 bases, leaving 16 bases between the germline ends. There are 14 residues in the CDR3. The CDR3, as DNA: TGTGCCAGCAGCCCAAAAGGACTGGACTCCGAGCAGTACTTC. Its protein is CASSPKGLDSEQYF.

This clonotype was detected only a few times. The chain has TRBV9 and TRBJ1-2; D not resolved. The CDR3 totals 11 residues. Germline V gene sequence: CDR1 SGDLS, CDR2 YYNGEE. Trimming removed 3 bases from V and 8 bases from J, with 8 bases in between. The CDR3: CASSGLRGYTF. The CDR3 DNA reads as TGTGCCAGCAGCGGACTTAGGGGCTACACCTTC.

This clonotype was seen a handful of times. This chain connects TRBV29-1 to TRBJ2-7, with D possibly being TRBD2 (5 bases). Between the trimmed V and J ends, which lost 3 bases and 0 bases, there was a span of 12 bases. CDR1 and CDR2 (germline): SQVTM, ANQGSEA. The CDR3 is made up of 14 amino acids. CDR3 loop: CSVEDSRGSYEQYF. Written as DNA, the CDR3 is TGCAGCGTTGAGGACTCCCGGGGCTCCTACGAGCAGTACTTC.

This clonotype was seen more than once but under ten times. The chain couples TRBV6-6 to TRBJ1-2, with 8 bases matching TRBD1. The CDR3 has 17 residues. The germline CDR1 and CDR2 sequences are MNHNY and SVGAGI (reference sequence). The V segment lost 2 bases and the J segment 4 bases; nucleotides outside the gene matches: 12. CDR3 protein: CASSYPSGQGSSYGYTF. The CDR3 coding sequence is TGTGCCAGCAGTTACCCCTCCGGACAGGGAAGCAGCTATGGCTACACCTTC.

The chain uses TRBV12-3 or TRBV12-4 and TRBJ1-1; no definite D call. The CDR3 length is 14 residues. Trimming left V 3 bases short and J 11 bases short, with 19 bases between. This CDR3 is CASSFMDGSLMAFF. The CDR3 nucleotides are TGTGCCAGCAGTTTCATGGACGGCAGTTTGATGGCTTTCTTT.

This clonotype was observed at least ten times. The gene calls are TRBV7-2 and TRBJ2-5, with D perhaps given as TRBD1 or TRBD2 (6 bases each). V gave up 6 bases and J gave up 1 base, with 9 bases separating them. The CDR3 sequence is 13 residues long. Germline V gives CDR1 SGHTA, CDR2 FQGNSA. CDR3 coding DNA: TGTGCCAGCAGTAGGGGGGTCCAAGAGACCCAGTACTTC. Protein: CASSRGVQETQYF.

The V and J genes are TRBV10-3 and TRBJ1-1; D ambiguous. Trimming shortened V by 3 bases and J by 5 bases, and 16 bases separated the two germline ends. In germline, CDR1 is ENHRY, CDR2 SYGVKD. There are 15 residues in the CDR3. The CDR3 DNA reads TGTGCCATCAGTGACGGGGTCAGGAGGTCGACTGAAGCTTTCTTT. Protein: CAISDGVRRSTEAFF.

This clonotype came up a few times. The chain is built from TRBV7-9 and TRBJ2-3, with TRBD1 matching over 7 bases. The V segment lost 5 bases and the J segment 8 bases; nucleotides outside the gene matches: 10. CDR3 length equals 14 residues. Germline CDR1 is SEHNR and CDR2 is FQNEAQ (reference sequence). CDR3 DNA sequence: TGTGCCAGCAGCACACAGGGGTTGGGGGCTACGCAGTATTTT. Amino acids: CASSTQGLGATQYF.

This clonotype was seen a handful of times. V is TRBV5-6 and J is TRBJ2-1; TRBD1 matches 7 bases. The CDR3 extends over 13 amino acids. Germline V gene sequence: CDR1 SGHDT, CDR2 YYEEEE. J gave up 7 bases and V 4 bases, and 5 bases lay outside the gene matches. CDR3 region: CASSTGQENEQFF. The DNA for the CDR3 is TGTGCCAGCAGCACCGGACAGGAGAATGAGCAGTTCTTC.

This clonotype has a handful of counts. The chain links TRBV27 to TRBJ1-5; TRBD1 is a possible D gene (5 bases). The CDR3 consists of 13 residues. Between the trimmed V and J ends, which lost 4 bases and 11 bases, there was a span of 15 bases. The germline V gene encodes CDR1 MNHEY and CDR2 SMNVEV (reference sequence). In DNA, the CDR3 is TGTGCCAGCAGTTCCCTTAACAGGCTCTCCCAGCATTTT. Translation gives CASSSLNRLSQHF.

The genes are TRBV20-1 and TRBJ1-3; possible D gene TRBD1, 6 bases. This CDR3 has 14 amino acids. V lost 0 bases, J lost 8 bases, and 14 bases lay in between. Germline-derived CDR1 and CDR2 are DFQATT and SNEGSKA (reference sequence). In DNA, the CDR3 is TGCAGTGCTAGAGACCAGGGGAGAGGAGACACCATATATTTT. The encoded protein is CSARDQGRGDTIYF.

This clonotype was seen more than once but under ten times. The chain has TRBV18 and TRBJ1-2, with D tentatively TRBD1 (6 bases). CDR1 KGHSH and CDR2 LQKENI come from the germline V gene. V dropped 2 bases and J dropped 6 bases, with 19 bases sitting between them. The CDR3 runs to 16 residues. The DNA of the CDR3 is TGTGCCAGCTCACCATCTCTGGGACACCGAGGAGATGGCTACACCTTC. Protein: CASSPSLGHRGDGYTF.

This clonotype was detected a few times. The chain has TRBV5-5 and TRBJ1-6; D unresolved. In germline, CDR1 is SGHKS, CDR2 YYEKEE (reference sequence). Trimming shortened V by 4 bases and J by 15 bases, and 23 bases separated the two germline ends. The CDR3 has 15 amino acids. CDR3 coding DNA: TGTGCCAGCAGCGCCAGACCCCTAGGCAGTTCGCACCTCCACTTT. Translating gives CASSARPLGSSHLHF.

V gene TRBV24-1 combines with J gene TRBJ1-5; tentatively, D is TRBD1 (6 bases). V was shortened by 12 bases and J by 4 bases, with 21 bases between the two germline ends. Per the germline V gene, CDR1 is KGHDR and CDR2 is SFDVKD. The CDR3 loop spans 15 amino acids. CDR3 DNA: TGTGCCTCCCCGGGGGGCGCGAGTAATAATCAGCCCCAGCATTTT. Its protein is CASPGGASNNQPQHF.

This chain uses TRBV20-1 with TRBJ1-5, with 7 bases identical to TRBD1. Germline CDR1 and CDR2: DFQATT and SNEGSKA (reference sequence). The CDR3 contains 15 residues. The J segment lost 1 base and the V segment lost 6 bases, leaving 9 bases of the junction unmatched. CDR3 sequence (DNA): TGCAGTGCAAGAAAGGGGGCTCGGAGCAATCAGCCCCAGCATTTT. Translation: CSARKGARSNQPQHF.

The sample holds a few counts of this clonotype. CDR3 sequence (DNA): TGTGCCAGCAGCTTACCCGCTCGAATGACAGGACCGATAAACTATGGCTACACCTTC. It is translated as CASSLPARMTGPINYGYTF. The rearrangement uses TRBV7-3 and TRBJ1-2, with D possibly TRBD1 on 6 matching bases. Trimming stripped 2 bases from V and 2 bases from J, with 24 bases between. Germline loops: CDR1 SGHTA, CDR2 FQGTGA. The CDR3 runs to 19 residues.

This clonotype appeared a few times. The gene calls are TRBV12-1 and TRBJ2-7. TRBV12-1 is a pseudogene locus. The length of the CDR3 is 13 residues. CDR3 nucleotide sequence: TGTGCCAGCAGCTTTGCTGGGGTCTCCGAGCAGTACTTC. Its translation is CASSFAGVSEQYF.

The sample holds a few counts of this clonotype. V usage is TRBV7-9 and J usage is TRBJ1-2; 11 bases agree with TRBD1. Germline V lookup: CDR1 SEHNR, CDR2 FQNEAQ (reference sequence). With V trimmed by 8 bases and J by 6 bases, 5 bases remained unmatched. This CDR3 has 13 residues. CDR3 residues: CASWEGQGDGYTF. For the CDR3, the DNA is TGTGCCAGCTGGGAGGGACAGGGGGATGGCTACACCTTC.

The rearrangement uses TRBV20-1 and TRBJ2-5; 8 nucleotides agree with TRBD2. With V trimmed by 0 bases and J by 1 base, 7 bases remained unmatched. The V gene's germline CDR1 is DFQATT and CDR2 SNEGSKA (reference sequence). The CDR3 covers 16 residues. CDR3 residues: CSARDLLAGGQETQYF. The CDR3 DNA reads TGCAGTGCTAGAGATCTGCTGGCGGGGGGCCAAGAGACCCAGTACTTC.

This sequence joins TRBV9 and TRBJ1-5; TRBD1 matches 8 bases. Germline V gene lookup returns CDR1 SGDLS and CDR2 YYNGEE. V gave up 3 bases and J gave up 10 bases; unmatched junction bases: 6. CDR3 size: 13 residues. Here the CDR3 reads CASSAASGGPQHF. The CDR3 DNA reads TGTGCCAGCAGCGCAGCTTCAGGGGGCCCCCAGCATTTT. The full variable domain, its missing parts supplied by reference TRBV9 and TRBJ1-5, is DSGVTQTPKHLITATGQRVTLRCSPRSGDLSVYWYQQSLDQGLQFLIQYYNGEERAKGNILERFSAQQFPDLHSELNLSSLELGDSALYFCASSAASGGPQHFGDGTRLSIL.